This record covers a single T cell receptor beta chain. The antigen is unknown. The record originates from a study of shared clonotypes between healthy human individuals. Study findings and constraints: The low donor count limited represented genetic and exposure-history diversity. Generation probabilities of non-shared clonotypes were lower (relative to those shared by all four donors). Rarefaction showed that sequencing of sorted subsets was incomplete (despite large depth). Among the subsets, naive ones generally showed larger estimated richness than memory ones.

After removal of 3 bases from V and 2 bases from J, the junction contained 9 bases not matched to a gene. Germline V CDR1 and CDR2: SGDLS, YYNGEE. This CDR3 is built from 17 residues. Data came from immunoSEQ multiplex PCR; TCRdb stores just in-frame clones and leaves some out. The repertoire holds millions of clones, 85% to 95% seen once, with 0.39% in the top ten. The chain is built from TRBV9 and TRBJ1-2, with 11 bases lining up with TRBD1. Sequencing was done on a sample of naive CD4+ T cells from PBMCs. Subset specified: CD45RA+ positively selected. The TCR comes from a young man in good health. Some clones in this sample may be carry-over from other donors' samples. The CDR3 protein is CASSAPRDRGTNYGYTF. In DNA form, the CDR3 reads TGTGCCAGCAGCGCGCCACGGGACAGGGGGACCAACTATGGCTACACCTTC.